This T cell receptor beta chain was profiled in a study of blood T cell repertoires in COVID-19. About the research overall: Whether acute or convalescent, the COVID-19 samples came from the United States, Italy and Spain.

Per the germline V gene, CDR1 is SGHRS and CDR2 is YFSETQ. V dropped 0 bases and J dropped 6; count of bases not matched to a gene: 4. This CDR3 is 14 amino acids long. In the original analysis: Estimation of nucleated cell counts relied on the amplification of reference gene primers. The method was immunoSEQ multiplex PCR; TCRdb's version includes in-frame clones alone and lacks a portion of them. The V and J calls and clone size come from that table; D and trimming were worked out from the DNA. Of under 200,000 clones listed, around 80% were seen once; the top ten hold about 6.5%. This clone has a handful of counts.

V and J are TRBV5-1 and TRBJ2-7, with 9 bases fitting TRBD2. Sample: peripheral blood. This TCR was recovered from a man aged 65 to 85 with active or convalescent COVID-19. The CDR3 DNA sequence: TGCGCCAGCAGCTTGGAGGGTAGCGGGAGCGAGCAGTACTTC. This translates into CASSLEGSGSEQYF.